This TCR beta chain was recorded in a study of T cell responses to AZD1222 COVID-19 vaccine. The study, taken as a whole, reports: There were vaccine-associated CD4 TCRs across spike, dominant at 160-218 and 743-854.

As for this clone: Its target is not known.

Clones were sequenced by immunoSEQ multiplex PCR, and TCRdb holds only the in-frame ones, with some missing. The sample records some 200,000 clones, just over 90% being singletons. The CDR3 sequence is 11 residues long. Germline V gene lookup returns CDR1 KGHSH and CDR2 LQKENI. The ends were cut back, 4 bases at V and 10 bases at J, with 8 bases in the middle. The TCR was taken from an adult in good health. The chain uses TRBV18 and TRBJ2-1; TRBD1 might be the D (6 bases). The sample here was peripheral blood, taken on day 0 of AZD1222 vaccination. The chain's CDR3 is CASSLGQEQFF. The CDR3 DNA reads as TGTGCCAGCTCACTAGGACAGGAGCAGTTCTTC.